Below, 22 T cell receptor beta chains from the same sample are listed, as sequenced in a study of blood T cells in healthy people across ages. With a J-beta primer mix and a sample-barcoded 5' primer, a second PCR ran about 7 to 11 cycles. TCRdb re-called the 5' RACE reads with MiXCR, one entry per CDR3 protein. In the table there are more than 500,000 distinct CDR3 sequences, 25% to 35% of which are singletons. These records were also assigned to another study, of T cells of mothers and their children.

Source material: blood. The receptor set was obtained from a boy between 2 and 10 years old in good health.

The table lists this clonotype with a few counts. The chain recombines TRBV6-5 with TRBJ1-1; D possibly corresponds to TRBD1 (6 bases). The CDR3 contains 17 residues. Germline CDR1 MNHEY, CDR2 SVGAGI. Trimming took off 7 bases at V and 1 base at J, with 22 bases between the two ends. The DNA for the CDR3 is TGTGCCAGCACCACCGGGGGGGGGCTATACACGAACACTGAAGCTTTCTTT. Translation gives CASTTGGGLYTNTEAFF.

CDR3 amino acids: CASSYGGDATNEKLFF. Written as DNA, the CDR3 is TGTGCCAGCAGTTACGGAGGGGATGCTACTAATGAAAAACTGTTTTTT. The chain has TRBV6-2 or TRBV6-3 and TRBJ1-4, with D possibly TRBD1 on 5 matching bases. Trimming cost V 2 bases and J 2 bases, with 12 bases left between them. This CDR3 region has 16 residues. The germline gives CDR1 MNHEY, CDR2 SVGEGT.

This chain's CDR3 is CASSAGAYEPATIQYF. In DNA form, the CDR3 reads TGTGCCAGCAGTGCCGGCGCCTACGAACCAGCGACTATACAGTACTTC. The genes are TRBV6-1 and TRBJ2-7, with D possibly being TRBD2 (5 bases). The CDR3 runs to 16 residues. CDR1 is MNHNS and CDR2 is SASEGT in the germline V gene. The ends were cut back, 4 bases at V and 10 bases at J, with 26 bases in the middle.

This clonotype occurred a few times. The CDR3 coding sequence is TGCAGTGCTAGAGATATAAAGGGATCCGGGGAGACCCAGTACTTC. Translation gives CSARDIKGSGETQYF. The chain has TRBV20-1 and TRBJ2-5; the D is unclear. CDR3 length: 15 amino acids. Deletions cut 0 bases from V and 5 bases from J, with 16 bases between. CDR1 DFQATT and CDR2 SNEGSKA come from the germline V gene (reference sequence).

The chain couples TRBV28 to TRBJ2-5; TRBD1 or TRBD2 may be the D gene (5 bases each). Trimming took off 5 bases at V and 3 bases at J, with 13 bases between the two ends. The CDR3 is 14 residues long. Germline V lookup: CDR1 MDHEN, CDR2 SYDVKM. Here the CDR3 reads CASSPRDRKETQYF. For the CDR3, the DNA is TGTGCCAGCAGTCCAAGGGACCGCAAAGAGACCCAGTACTTC.

The rearrangement joins TRBV20-1 to TRBJ2-7, with a weak D call TRBD1 (6 bases). Germline V gene lookup returns CDR1 DFQATT and CDR2 SNEGSKA (reference sequence). The germline V and J ends were trimmed by 5 bases and 6 bases, with 14 bases remaining between them. The CDR3 extends over 12 amino acids. Written as DNA, the CDR3 is TGCAGTGCTTCAAACAGGGTTTCCGAGCAGTACTTC. This gives the protein CSASNRVSEQYF.

This clonotype was counted a few times. CDR3 loop: CASSQQATRTVGYEQYF. The CDR3, as DNA: TGCGCCAGCAGCCAGCAAGCAACTCGGACAGTGGGCTACGAGCAGTACTTC. The chain links TRBV4-1 to TRBJ2-1; possibly TRBD1 for D (6 bases). The J call may not be correct, given that the DNA end is closer to TRBJ2-7. The CDR3 has 17 amino acids. CDR1 and CDR2 (germline): MGHRA, YSYEKL.

This clonotype has just a few counts. The chain carries TRBV15 and TRBJ2-3; D remains unclear. This CDR3 has 13 residues. Trimming removed 1 base at V and 6 bases at J, with 8 bases between. Germline V gene data show CDR1 as LNHNV and CDR2 as YYDKDF (reference sequence). The CDR3 DNA reads TGTGCCACCAGCAGAGGAGCAGCGGATACGCAGTATTTT. The encoded protein is CATSRGAADTQYF.

A remark on this clonotype: One end of the junction varies from germline; a read error may be responsible. The chain joins TRBV6-2 or TRBV6-3 to TRBJ2-1; 7 nucleotides align to TRBD1. This CDR3 is 16 amino acids long. Germline V lookup: CDR1 MNHEY, CDR2 SVGEGT. CDR3 DNA: TGCGCCAGCAGTAAACCGGGACAGAGCTCCTACAATGAGCAGTTCTTC. This gives the protein CASSKPGQSSYNEQFF.

This clonotype was recorded a few times. This chain uses TRBV29-1 with TRBJ2-2, with 8 bases fitting TRBD1. The CDR3 sequence is 17 residues long. CDR1 is SQVTM and CDR2 is ANQGSEA in the germline V gene. The junction had 17 bases not matched to a gene; V was cut back by 6 bases and J by 5 bases. Here the CDR3 DNA reads TGCAGCGTCCGGGGCTGGACAGGGAAAAAGAATACCGGGGAGCTGTTTTTT. Its translation: CSVRGWTGKKNTGELFF.

The chain recombines TRBV7-9 with TRBJ2-3; D remains unclear. Germline values: CDR1 SEHNR, CDR2 FQNEAQ (reference sequence). This CDR3 is 10 amino acids long. V lost 5 bases and J 14 bases, leaving 11 bases between the germline ends. Here the CDR3 reads CASSSPPRYF. CDR3 sequence (DNA): TGTGCCAGCAGCAGCCCCCCGAGGTATTTT.

V is TRBV29-1 and J is TRBJ1-1; 7 bases map to TRBD1. J was trimmed by 4 bases and V by 7 bases; bases with no gene match: 6. Germline-derived CDR1 and CDR2 are SQVTM and ANQGSEA. This CDR3 region has 12 residues. The CDR3 coding sequence is TGCAGCGCCTACCCAGGGGGCACTGAAGCTTTCTTT. This translates into CSAYPGGTEAFF.

This clonotype was seen only a few times. The rearrangement uses TRBV6-5 and TRBJ2-5, with no clear D. The DNA end is more similar to TRBJ2-1, so the J call may be wrong. The CDR3 loop spans 14 amino acids. CDR1 and CDR2 from the germline V gene are MNHEY and SVGAGI. The CDR3 nucleotides are TGTGCCAGCAGTTACTATGGCTCCGTGGATGAGCAGTTCTTC. This gives the protein CASSYYGSVDEQFF.

The chain couples TRBV20-1 to TRBJ1-2; unclear D gene. Germline loops: CDR1 DFQATT, CDR2 SNEGSKA (reference sequence). The CDR3 has 16 residues. V lost 0 bases and J 0 bases, leaving 14 bases between the germline ends. The DNA of the CDR3 is TGCAGTGCTAGAGATCTTGTCGCGGTTTCTAACTATGGCTACACCTTC. It codes for CSARDLVAVSNYGYTF.

This clonotype was found a few times. J is TRBJ1-2 and V is TRBV20-1; D is undetermined. The CDR3 covers 15 residues. The V gene lost 0 bases and the J gene lost 8 bases, with 19 bases spanning the gap. Per the germline V gene, CDR1 is DFQATT and CDR2 is SNEGSKA (reference sequence). CDR3 sequence (DNA): TGCAGTGCTAGAGATTCGGGAGGGCGATCAGGCGGCTACACCTTC. Translated: CSARDSGGRSGGYTF.

In its sample, this clonotype was seen many times. The chain recombines TRBV13 with TRBJ2-7, with 11 bases lining up with TRBD1. Germline values: CDR1 PRHDT, CDR2 FYEKMQ (reference sequence). This CDR3 spans 14 amino acids. The junction had 4 bases not matched to a gene; V was cut back by 5 bases and J by 4 bases. The CDR3 nucleotides are TGTGCCAGCAGCCTGGGACAGGGGGTTTACGAGCAGTACTTC. This translates into CASSLGQGVYEQYF.

This clonotype came up a few times. The genes are TRBV20-1 and TRBJ2-5; D remains unclear. The J call may not be correct, given that the DNA end is closer to TRBJ2-1. CDR3 length: 13 residues. The germline V gene has CDR1 DFQATT and CDR2 SNEGSKA (reference sequence). CDR3 DNA sequence: TGCAGTGCTAGGGTGGGTAGATCGGGTGAGCAGTTCTTC. Translated: CSARVGRSGEQFF.

This chain joins TRBV3-1 and TRBJ1-1, with D unclear. V dropped 3 bases and J dropped 1 base, with 9 bases sitting between them. CDR3 size: 14 residues. Germline loops: CDR1 LGHDT, CDR2 YNNKEL (reference sequence). The CDR3 DNA reads as TGTGCCAGCAGCCAGGGTTGGGGGAACACTGAAGCTTTCTTT. Protein sequence: CASSQGWGNTEAFF.

This clonotype has only a few counts. This chain uses TRBV9 with TRBJ2-4; 10 nucleotides match TRBD1. The CDR3 loop spans 17 amino acids. CDR1 and CDR2 from the germline V gene are SGDLS and YYNGEE. V shed 0 bases, J shed 7 bases, and the junction held 10 bases outside the gene matches. CDR3 sequence: CASSVDSQGQGINIQYF. CDR3 nucleotide sequence: TGTGCCAGCAGCGTAGACTCGCAGGGACAGGGGATCAACATTCAGTACTTC. The full variable domain, with the rest looked up from reference TRBV9 and TRBJ2-4, is DSGVTQTPKHLITATGQRVTLRCSPRSGDLSVYWYQQSLDQGLQFLIQYYNGEERAKGNILERFSAQQFPDLHSELNLSSLELGDSALYFCASSVDSQGQGINIQYFGAGTRLSVL.

The gene calls are TRBV10-3 and TRBJ2-4; 10 bases are shared with TRBD2. CDR1 ENHRY and CDR2 SYGVKD come from the germline V gene. The CDR3 loop spans 16 amino acids. The junction had 10 bases not matched to a gene; V was cut back by 2 bases and J by 9 bases. The CDR3 DNA is TGTGCCATCAGTGAGAGACTAGCGGGCCTCGGGAGCATTCAGTACTTC. Translation gives CAISERLAGLGSIQYF.

The table lists this clonotype with a few counts. The chain couples TRBV12-3 or TRBV12-4 to TRBJ2-5, with 8 bases fitting TRBD1. The J call may be mistaken, given a closer DNA end match to TRBJ2-1. This CDR3 comprises 15 residues. CDR3: CASSLAIPTGDEQFF. The CDR3 coding sequence is TGTGCCAGCAGTTTAGCTATACCGACAGGGGATGAGCAGTTCTTC.

The J gene is TRBJ2-7, the V gene TRBV9, with TRBD2 identical over 7 bases. The J call could be wrong; TRBJ2-1 is a better fit for the DNA end. This CDR3 comprises 15 residues. CDR1 is SGDLS, CDR2 YYNGEE, per germline. This CDR3 reads CASSVVAGVSNEQFF. The CDR3 DNA sequence: TGTGCCAGCAGCGTAGTGGCGGGGGTGAGCAATGAGCAGTTCTTC.